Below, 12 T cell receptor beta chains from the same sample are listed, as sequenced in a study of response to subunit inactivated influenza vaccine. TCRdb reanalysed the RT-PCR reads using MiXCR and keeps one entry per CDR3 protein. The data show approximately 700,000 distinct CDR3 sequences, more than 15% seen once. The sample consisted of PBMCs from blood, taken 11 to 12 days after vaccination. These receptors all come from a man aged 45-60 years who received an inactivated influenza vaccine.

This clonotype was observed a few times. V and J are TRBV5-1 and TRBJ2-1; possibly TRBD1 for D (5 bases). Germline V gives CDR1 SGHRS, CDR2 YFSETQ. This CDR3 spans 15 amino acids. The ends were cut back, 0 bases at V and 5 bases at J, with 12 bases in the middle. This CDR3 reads CASSLGSLGDNEQFF. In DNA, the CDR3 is TGCGCCAGCAGCTTGGGGAGTTTAGGGGACAATGAGCAGTTCTTC.

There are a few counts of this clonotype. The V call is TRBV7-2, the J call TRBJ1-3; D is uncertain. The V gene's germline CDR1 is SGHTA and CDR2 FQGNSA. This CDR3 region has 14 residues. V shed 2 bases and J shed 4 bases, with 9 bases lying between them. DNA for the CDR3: TGTGCCAGCAGCTTACTGGGCCCAGGAAACACCATATATTTT. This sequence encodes CASSLLGPGNTIYF.

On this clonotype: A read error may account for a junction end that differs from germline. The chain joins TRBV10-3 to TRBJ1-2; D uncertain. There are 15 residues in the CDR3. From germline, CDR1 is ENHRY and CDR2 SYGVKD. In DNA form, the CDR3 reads TGTGCCATCAGTGAGTTTAGCGCCAGGAACTATGGCTTCACCTTC. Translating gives CAISEFSARNYGFTF.

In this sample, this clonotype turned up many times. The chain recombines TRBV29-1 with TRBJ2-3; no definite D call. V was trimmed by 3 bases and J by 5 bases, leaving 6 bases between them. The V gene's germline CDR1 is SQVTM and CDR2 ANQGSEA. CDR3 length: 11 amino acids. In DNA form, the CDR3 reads TGCAGCGTTGAGGGTGGAGATACGCAGTATTTT. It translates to CSVEGGDTQYF.

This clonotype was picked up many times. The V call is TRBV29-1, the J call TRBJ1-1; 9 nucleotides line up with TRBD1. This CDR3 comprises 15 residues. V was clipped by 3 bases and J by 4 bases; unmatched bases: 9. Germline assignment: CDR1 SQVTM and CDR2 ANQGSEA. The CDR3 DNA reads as TGCAGCGTTGACCCGCGGCGGACAGGGGCCACTGAAGCTTTCTTT. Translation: CSVDPRRTGATEAFF.

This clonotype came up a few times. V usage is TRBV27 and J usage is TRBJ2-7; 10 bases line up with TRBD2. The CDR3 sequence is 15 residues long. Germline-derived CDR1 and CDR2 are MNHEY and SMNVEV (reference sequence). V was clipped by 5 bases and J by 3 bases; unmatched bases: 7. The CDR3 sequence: CASSPRLAGYYEQYF. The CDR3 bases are TGTGCCAGCAGTCCTCGACTAGCGGGTTACTACGAGCAGTACTTC.

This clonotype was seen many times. CDR3 residues: CASSQELTSLSSYEQYF. For the CDR3, the DNA is TGTGCCAGCAGCCAAGAGTTGACTAGTCTGAGCTCCTACGAGCAGTACTTC. The rearrangement joins TRBV4-2 to TRBJ2-7; D possibly corresponds to TRBD2 (6 bases). In germline, CDR1 is LGHNA, CDR2 YNFKEQ. This CDR3 comprises 17 residues. The germline V and J ends were trimmed by 0 bases and 0 bases, with 15 bases remaining between them.

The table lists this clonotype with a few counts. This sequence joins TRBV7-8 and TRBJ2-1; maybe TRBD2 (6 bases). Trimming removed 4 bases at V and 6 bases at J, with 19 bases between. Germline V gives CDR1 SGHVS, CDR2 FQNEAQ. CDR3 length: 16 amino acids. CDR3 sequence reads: CASSSSGRMYVNEQFF. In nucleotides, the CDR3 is TGTGCCAGCAGCTCATCCGGGAGAATGTACGTCAATGAGCAGTTCTTC.

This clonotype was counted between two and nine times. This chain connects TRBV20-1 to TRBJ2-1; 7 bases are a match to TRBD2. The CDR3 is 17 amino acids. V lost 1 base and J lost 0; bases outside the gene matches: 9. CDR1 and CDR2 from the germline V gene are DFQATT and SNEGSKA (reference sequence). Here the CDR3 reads CSARGAGETSSYNEQFF. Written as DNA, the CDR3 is TGCAGTGCTAGAGGTGCGGGGGAAACAAGCTCCTACAATGAGCAGTTCTTC.

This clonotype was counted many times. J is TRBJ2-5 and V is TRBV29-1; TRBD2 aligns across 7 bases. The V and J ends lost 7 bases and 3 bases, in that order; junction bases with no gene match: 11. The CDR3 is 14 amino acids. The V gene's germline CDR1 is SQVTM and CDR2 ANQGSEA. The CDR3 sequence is CSAGDPAGKETQYF. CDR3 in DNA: TGCAGCGCCGGGGACCCAGCGGGGAAAGAGACCCAGTACTTC.

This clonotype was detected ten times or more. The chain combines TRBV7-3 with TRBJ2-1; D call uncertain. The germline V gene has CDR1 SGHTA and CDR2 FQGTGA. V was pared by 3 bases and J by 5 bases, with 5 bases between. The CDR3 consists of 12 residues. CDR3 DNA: TGTGCCAGCAGCTTCCTTAACAATGAGCAGTTCTTC. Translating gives CASSFLNNEQFF.

DNA for the CDR3: TGTGCCAGCAGCCAACCGTCTAGCGGGGGTGCATCCTACAATGAGCAGTTCTTC. Its translation: CASSQPSSGGASYNEQFF. V and J are TRBV3-1 and TRBJ2-1; 10 bases match TRBD2. V lost 2 bases to trimming and J lost 1 base; unmatched junction nucleotides: 8. The CDR3 runs 18 residues. Germline CDR1 is LGHDT and CDR2 is YNNKEL (reference sequence).